This entry concerns a single T cell receptor beta chain. Its antigen is not identified. This sample is drawn from a study of cytomegalovirus exposure and HLA in healthy donors. The study, taken as a whole, reports: As a later analysis revealed, most CMV-associated TCR beta chains appeared HLA-restricted. About 87% or about 30% of the time was how often most TCR beta V segments were productive, according to an earlier analysis.

The PCR had 60 Vbeta and 13 Jbeta primers. Repertoires were generated with immunoSEQ multiplex PCR, while TCRdb's copy carries only in-frame clones and drops some. The table records 170,000 or so clones, 70% to 90% of them present only once. With 3 bases clipped from V and 12 bases from J, the junction kept 5 bases outside the gene matches. The CDR3 is 13 amino acids. Germline V gives CDR1 MNHNS, CDR2 SASEGT. The sample was PBMCs. This chain uses TRBV6-1 with TRBJ1-6; TRBD1 matches at 7 bases. This receptor was taken from a woman younger than 45 in good health and CMV-seronegative. The CDR3 DNA reads TGTGCCAGCAGTGACGGACAGGAAAGACCCCTCCACTTT. Its protein product is CASSDGQERPLHF.